The 8 T cell receptor beta chains below come from one sample, sequenced in a study of blood T cells in healthy people across ages. A sample-barcoded 5' primer and a J-beta primer mix were used in a second PCR of about 6 to 12 cycles. TCRdb independently ran MiXCR on the 5' RACE reads; one entry per CDR3 protein. The sample shows around 1,000,000 distinct CDR3 sequences, approximately 25% of them seen only once. These data were also reused for a study on T cells of mothers and their children.

Sequenced material: blood. The origin of the receptors is a girl aged 2-10 years in good health.

Comments on this clonotype: This may be a read error: a much more frequent sequence differs by one nucleotide. The chain uses TRBV27 and TRBJ2-1, with a possible D match to TRBD2 (5 bases). Germline loops: CDR1 MNHEY, CDR2 SMNVEV (reference sequence). V was trimmed by 5 bases and J by 2 bases, leaving 10 bases between them. The CDR3 covers 14 residues. CDR3 nucleotides: TGTGCCAGCAGTACTAGTAGGGCCTACAATGAGCAGTTCTTC. It is translated as CASSTSRAYNEQFF.

This clonotype appeared once. This sequence joins TRBV20-1 and TRBJ2-5, with a weak D call TRBD2 (5 bases). The ends were cut back, 3 bases at V and 5 bases at J, with 13 bases in the middle. The CDR3 length is 13 residues. Germline V lookup: CDR1 DFQATT, CDR2 SNEGSKA (reference sequence). CDR3 region: CSASERRGETQYF. Here the CDR3 DNA reads TGCAGTGCTAGCGAGCGTAGAGGGGAGACCCAGTACTTC.

This clonotype was detected only a few times. Sequence at one end of the junction differs from germline and may be a read error. The chain is built from TRBV27 and TRBJ2-1; no definite D call. Germline CDR1 and CDR2: MNHEY and SMNVEV (reference sequence). This CDR3 comprises 13 residues. This CDR3 is CATSKSSYNKQFF. The DNA of the CDR3 is TGTGCCACTTCGAAAAGCTCCTACAATAAGCAGTTCTTC.

The CDR3 coding sequence is TGTGCCAGCAGTTTACACGCCATGAACACTGAAGCTTTCTTT. As protein: CASSLHAMNTEAFF. The chain carries TRBV12-3 or TRBV12-4 and TRBJ1-1; D not resolved. The CDR3 totals 14 residues. Trimming took 2 bases from V and 0 from J, leaving 7 bases between them.

The chain uses TRBV2 and TRBJ1-2, with 7 nucleotides matching TRBD1. The V gene's germline CDR1 is SNHLY and CDR2 FYNNEI. Unmatched junction bases numbered 14, after V lost 3 bases and J lost 10 bases. This CDR3 spans 15 amino acids. The CDR3 loop is CASSDQGGEGNDYTF. The DNA of the CDR3 is TGTGCCAGCAGTGACCAGGGGGGAGAGGGGAATGACTACACCTTC.

V gene TRBV10-2 combines with J gene TRBJ2-1; D is unclear. This CDR3 is 13 amino acids long. Germline values: CDR1 WSHSY, CDR2 SAAADI. Trimming removed 8 bases from V and 0 bases from J, with 8 bases in between. CDR3 DNA sequence: TGCGCCAGCGGCCAGAGCTCCTACAATGAGCAGTTCTTC. The encoded protein is CASGQSSYNEQFF.

V usage is TRBV20-1 and J usage is TRBJ1-2; D might be TRBD1 (5 bases). In germline, CDR1 is DFQATT, CDR2 SNEGSKA (reference sequence). This CDR3 is 13 amino acids long. Trimming cost V 4 bases and J 7 bases, with 16 bases left between them. The CDR3, as DNA: TGCAGTGCTATACTGGGGGAGGTTGGTGGCTACACCTTC. It encodes CSAILGEVGGYTF.

In this sample, this clonotype turned up many times. The chain employs TRBV7-9 and TRBJ2-7, with D unresolved. V was cut by 0 bases and J by 2 bases, with 2 bases left in between. The CDR3 totals 12 residues. CDR1 is SEHNR, CDR2 FQNEAQ, per germline (reference sequence). The CDR3 protein is CASSLATYEQYF. CDR3 coding DNA: TGTGCCAGCAGCTTAGCCACCTACGAGCAGTACTTC.